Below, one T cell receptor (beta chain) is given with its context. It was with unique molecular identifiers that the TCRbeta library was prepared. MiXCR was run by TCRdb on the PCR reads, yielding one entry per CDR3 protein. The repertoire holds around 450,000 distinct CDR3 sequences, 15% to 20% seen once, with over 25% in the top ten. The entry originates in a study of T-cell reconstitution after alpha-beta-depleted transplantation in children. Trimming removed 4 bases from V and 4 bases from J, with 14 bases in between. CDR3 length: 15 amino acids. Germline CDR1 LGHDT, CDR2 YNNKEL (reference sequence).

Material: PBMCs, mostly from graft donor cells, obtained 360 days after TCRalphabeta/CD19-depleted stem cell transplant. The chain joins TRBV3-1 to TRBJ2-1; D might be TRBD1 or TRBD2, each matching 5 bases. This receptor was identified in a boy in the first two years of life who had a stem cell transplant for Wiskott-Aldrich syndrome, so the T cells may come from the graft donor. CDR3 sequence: CASSRRDALYNEQFF. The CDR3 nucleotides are TGTGCCAGCAGCCGCCGGGACGCCCTGTACAATGAGCAGTTCTTC.